Shown below are 22 T cell receptor beta chains from a single sample sequenced in a study of cytomegalovirus exposure and HLA in healthy donors. The PCR made use of 60 Vbeta and 13 Jbeta primers. TCRdb keeps only in-frame clones here, not all; method: immunoSEQ multiplex PCR. The repertoire holds about 210,000 clones, about 81% seen once, with roughly 6% in the top ten. The sequencing sample was made of PBMCs. The receptors derive from a man aged 35-49 years in good health and CMV-seropositive.

The CDR3 nucleotides are TGCGCCAGCAAGGGGGTTGCGAAGAGCACAGATACGCAGTATTTT. Translated: CASKGVAKSTDTQYF. J is TRBJ2-3 and V is TRBV5-1; D is perhaps TRBD1 (6 bases). Germline V CDR1 and CDR2: SGHRS, YFSETQ. The CDR3 has 15 amino acids. V gave up 6 bases and J gave up 0 bases, with 14 bases separating them.

This clone came up many times. DNA of the CDR3: TGTGCCAGCAGTGGATCCAGGAATGAAAAACTGTTTTTT. Translated: CASSGSRNEKLFF. J is TRBJ1-4 and V is TRBV6-1; D remains unclear. This CDR3 has 13 residues. The germline V gene has CDR1 MNHNS and CDR2 SASEGT. V lost 4 bases and J lost 5, with 8 bases in between.

The genes are TRBV6-5 and TRBJ1-2; D call uncertain. The CDR3 is made up of 13 amino acids. V lost 3 bases, J lost 4 bases, and 9 bases lay in between. From germline, CDR1 is MNHEY and CDR2 SVGAGI. DNA for the CDR3: TGTGCCAGCAGTTATAGTGGGAGCTATGGCTACACCTTC. As protein: CASSYSGSYGYTF.

A note on this clone: The junction and the germline gene differ at one end; a read error may be behind it. V is TRBV7-7 and J is TRBJ2-1, with 9 bases aligning to TRBD1. The CDR3 extends over 14 amino acids. From germline, CDR1 is SSHAT and CDR2 FNYEAQ (reference sequence). DNA of the CDR3: TGTGCTAGCAGCTTAGCGGACAGGGGATTTGAGCAGTTCTTC. Amino acids: CASSLADRGFEQFF.

This chain connects TRBV27 to TRBJ1-1, with D possibly being TRBD1 (5 bases). This CDR3 has 15 amino acids. The germline V and J ends were trimmed by 4 bases and 4 bases, with 16 bases remaining between them. Germline CDR1 is MNHEY and CDR2 is SMNVEV (reference sequence). The CDR3: CASSSRTGGVTEAFF. CDR3 sequence (DNA): TGTGCCAGCAGTTCCCGGACGGGGGGGGTCACTGAAGCTTTCTTT.

The V gene is TRBV7-3, the J gene TRBJ2-5; 7 bases align to TRBD2. The CDR3 extends over 15 amino acids. V lost 0 bases, J lost 4 bases, and 5 bases stayed unmatched. Germline CDR1 and CDR2: SGHTA and FQGTGA. The CDR3 spells CASSLTGGPRETQYF. As DNA, the CDR3 is TGTGCCAGCAGCTTAACGGGAGGGCCACGAGAGACCCAGTACTTC.

The chain carries TRBV30 and TRBJ2-7, with D maybe TRBD2 (6 bases). This CDR3 has 13 amino acids. Trimming removed 0 bases at V and 3 bases at J, with 9 bases between. Germline V CDR1 and CDR2: GTSNPN, SVGIG (reference sequence). The CDR3 DNA reads as TGTGCCTGGAGTGTCGGGGGAATCTACGAGCAGTACGTC. It is translated as CAWSVGGIYEQYV.

The rearrangement links TRBV9 to TRBJ2-1; no definite D call. The CDR3 is made up of 14 amino acids. V was clipped by 4 bases and J by 2 bases, with 10 bases between them. Germline values: CDR1 SGDLS, CDR2 YYNGEE. CDR3 in amino acids: CASSPSAAYNEQFF. CDR3 in DNA: TGTGCCAGCAGCCCTTCGGCGGCCTACAATGAGCAGTTCTTC.

The sample holds one count of this clone. The chain combines TRBV5-5 with TRBJ1-2; the D is unclear. Germline V gives CDR1 SGHKS, CDR2 YYEKEE (reference sequence). Trimming shortened V by 4 bases and J by 4 bases, and 8 bases separated the two germline ends. CDR3 length: 12 residues. The CDR3 is CASSTNSYGYTF. The CDR3 bases are TGTGCCAGCAGCACAAACAGCTATGGCTACACCTTC.

This clone has just a few counts. This chain links TRBV5-1 with TRBJ2-2; D remains unclear. Germline loops: CDR1 SGHRS, CDR2 YFSETQ. With 3 bases removed from V and 2 bases from J, the gap between germline ends came to 8 bases. The CDR3 sequence is 14 residues long. The DNA of the CDR3 is TGCGCCAGCAGCTGGCGGATTAACACCGGGGAGCTGTTTTTT. Encoded protein: CASSWRINTGELFF. The full variable domain, rest sourced from reference TRBV5-1 and TRBJ2-2, is KAGVTQTPRYLIKTRGQQVTLSCSPISGHRSVSWYQQTPGQGLQFLFEYFSETQRNKGNFPGRFSGRQFSNSRSEMNVSTLELGDSALYLCASSWRINTGELFFGEGSRLTVL.

This sequence joins TRBV10-1 and TRBJ2-1; D remains unclear. Germline V CDR1 and CDR2: WNHNN, SYGVQD (reference sequence). The CDR3 runs 12 residues. V was pared by 0 bases and J by 9 bases, with 6 bases between. The CDR3 DNA reads TGCGCCAGCAGTGAGTCGATCGGTGAGCAGTTCTTC. Protein: CASSESIGEQFF.

This clone was seen just once. The chain couples TRBV27 to TRBJ2-3; 9 bases match TRBD1. There are 15 residues in the CDR3. The V segment lost 3 bases and the J segment 6 bases; nucleotides outside the gene matches: 7. Germline V gene lookup returns CDR1 MNHEY and CDR2 SMNVEV (reference sequence). CDR3 nucleotides: TGTGCCAGCAGTTTTTGGACAGGGGACTCTGATACGCAGTATTTT. Its translation: CASSFWTGDSDTQYF.

The CDR3 sequence is CASSLQGSGDTIYF. CDR3 nucleotide sequence: TGTGCCAGCAGCTTACAAGGATCCGGGGACACCATATATTTT. V is TRBV7-6 and J is TRBJ1-3; no clear D. Germline lookup yields CDR1 SGHVS and CDR2 FNYEAQ. With 2 bases removed from V and 8 bases from J, the gap between germline ends came to 13 bases. This CDR3 comprises 14 residues.

This chain joins TRBV6-5 and TRBJ1-2; no definite D call. The V and J ends lost 2 bases and 7 bases respectively, with 14 bases between them. CDR3 length: 14 amino acids. From germline, CDR1 is MNHEY and CDR2 SVGAGI. The CDR3 region has the DNA TGTGCCAGCAGTTACGAGCGGGAAACGGCTGGCTACACCTTC. Its protein is CASSYERETAGYTF.

This clone was counted a few times. The chain joins TRBV30 to TRBJ2-2; 7 positions agree with TRBD2. Germline V gene data show CDR1 as GTSNPN and CDR2 as SVGIG (reference sequence). This CDR3 spans 14 amino acids. J gave up 7 bases and V 3 bases, and 8 bases lay outside the gene matches. CDR3 region: CAWRGGSVHGELFF. For the CDR3, the DNA is TGTGCCTGGAGGGGCGGGAGTGTCCACGGGGAGCTGTTTTTT.

Only one count was recorded for this clone. This same CDR3 is encoded by further DNA sequences in the sample. This chain links TRBV9 with TRBJ2-1, with 9 bases fitting TRBD2. The V gene's germline CDR1 is SGDLS and CDR2 YYNGEE. This CDR3 has 15 residues. V lost 2 bases to trimming and J lost 2 bases; unmatched junction nucleotides: 2. For the CDR3, the DNA is TGTGCCAGCAGCGTGACTAGCGGAACCTACAATGAGCAGTTCTTC. As protein: CASSVTSGTYNEQFF.

The CDR3 DNA sequence: TGTGCCATCAGTGAGGCAGGGGCAAGCAATCAGCCCCAGCATTTT. Protein sequence: CAISEAGASNQPQHF. The chain has TRBV10-3 and TRBJ1-5, with D possibly TRBD1 on 6 matching bases. Trimming pared 2 bases from V and 1 base from J, leaving 9 bases between. Germline V lookup: CDR1 ENHRY, CDR2 SYGVKD. The CDR3 contains 15 residues.

This rearrangement joins TRBV4-1 to TRBJ2-7, with D possibly being TRBD1 (6 bases). This CDR3 has 15 residues. The germline gives CDR1 MGHRA, CDR2 YSYEKL. Trimming left V 0 bases short and J 4 bases short, with 13 bases between. The CDR3 loop is CASSQDSQGSYEQYF. In nucleotides, the CDR3 is TGCGCCAGCAGCCAAGATTCTCAGGGGAGTTACGAGCAGTACTTC.

The genes are TRBV5-1 and TRBJ1-3; 10 nucleotides match TRBD1. V shed 4 bases, J shed 4 bases, and the junction held 11 bases outside the gene matches. This CDR3 has 17 amino acids. Per the germline V gene, CDR1 is SGHRS and CDR2 is YFSETQ. CDR3 region: CASSRLPDRGRGNTIYF. CDR3 nucleotide sequence: TGCGCCAGCAGCCGCTTACCGGACAGGGGGAGAGGAAACACCATATATTTT.

This clone was observed once. The V and J genes are TRBV5-6 and TRBJ2-2; the D is unclear. The CDR3 extends over 16 amino acids. The germline V and J ends were trimmed by 4 bases and 7 bases, with 20 bases remaining between them. CDR1 is SGHDT, CDR2 YYEEEE, per germline. Here the CDR3 DNA reads TGTGCCAGCAGCCCGAGGCGACCCAGAGGAGTCGGGGAGCTGTTTTTT. It specifies CASSPRRPRGVGELFF.

This clone occurred a few times. The rearrangement uses TRBV5-5 and TRBJ2-3; a possible D gene is TRBD2 (5 bases). V was pared by 1 base and J by 5 bases, with 14 bases between. Germline values: CDR1 SGHKS, CDR2 YYEKEE (reference sequence). The CDR3 spans 15 residues. The CDR3 bases are TGTGCCAGCAGCTTGCAAATGGAGGTAGTAGATACGCAGTATTTT. Its translation: CASSLQMEVVDTQYF.

DNA for the CDR3: TGCGCCAGCAGCCCAGAGAGTAGCGGGAGGACACAAGAGACCCAGTACTTC. Protein sequence: CASSPESSGRTQETQYF. The V and J genes are TRBV5-1 and TRBJ2-5; 10 bases agree with TRBD2. The CDR3 sequence is 17 residues long. In germline, CDR1 is SGHRS, CDR2 YFSETQ. V lost 4 bases and J lost 2; bases outside the gene matches: 11.